These 13 T cell receptor beta chains came from one sample sequenced in a study of molecular identifiers for immune sequencing clone quantification (dated by TCRdb to about 2018). Libraries were built with PCR. The listed sequencing device is NextSeq 500. Starting from the raw public reads, TCRdb applied fastp trimming at Q25, assembled clones with MiXCR and retained in-frame beta chains. Here each entry gathers all rows of one CDR3 protein and keeps the most common genes and DNA. Here the sample has some 680,000 distinct CDR3 sequences; roughly 23% occur a single time. The ten largest clones add up to 0.75% to 0.8% of the sample. The specimen sequenced was naive CD8+ T cells from blood, with Jurkat cell RNA spiked in. The cell subset or site label for this specimen denotes: FACS-sorted CD8+CD4-CCR7+CD45RA+ naive T cells. These receptors originate from a human donor in good health. Some libraries in this study had Jurkat cell RNA spiked in.

Worth noting for this clonotype: This may arise from a read error, as a much more abundant clone is one base away. The DNA of the CDR3 is TGTGCCAGCAGTCCCCTGAGGTTCACTGAAGCTTTCTTT. Translation: CASSPLRFTEAFF. The chain uses TRBV12-3 or TRBV12-4 and TRBJ1-1; D uncertain. The CDR3 extends over 13 amino acids. V dropped 5 bases and J dropped 4 bases, with 11 bases sitting between them.

Of note for this clonotype: Being one base from a much bigger clone, this may be a read error. This rearrangement joins TRBV7-9 to TRBJ2-6, with TRBD1 as a possible D gene (6 bases). This CDR3 is built from 17 residues. Per germline, CDR1 SEHNR and CDR2 FQNEAQ (reference sequence). Trimming shortened V by 5 bases and J by 2 bases, and 16 bases separated the two germline ends. As DNA, the CDR3 is TGTGCCAGCAGCCCACAGGGCAGGGGACCTGGGGCCAACGTCCTGACTTTC. It specifies CASSPQGRGPGANVLTF.

About this clonotype: A much larger clone differs from this one at a single base, so this may be a read error. CDR3 bases: TGTGCCAGCAGTCTAACTGGGACAGGGGATCGAGCTTTCTTT. It encodes CASSLTGTGDRAFF. The rearrangement uses TRBV7-6 and TRBJ1-1, with 10 bases fitting TRBD1. Germline CDR1 SGHVS, CDR2 FNYEAQ. V lost 6 bases and J lost 10; bases outside the gene matches: 11. This CDR3 is 14 amino acids long.

This clonotype was seen many times. V is TRBV27 and J is TRBJ2-5, with TRBD1 matching 9 bases. Per the germline V gene, CDR1 is MNHEY and CDR2 is SMNVEV (reference sequence). The CDR3 sequence is 16 residues long. Trimming at V came to 6 bases and at J to 4 bases, leaving 12 bases not matched to a gene. CDR3 bases: TGTGCCAGCAGACGAAAGGGACAGGGAGGTGCAGAGACCCAGTACTTC. Translation gives CASRRKGQGGAETQYF.

This clonotype was seen only a few times. One base away lies a much larger clone, so this may be a sequencing read error. Given the absence of the conserved phenylalanine or tryptophan at the CDR3 end, a read error is likely. The chain combines TRBV6-2 or TRBV6-3 with TRBJ2-7; TRBD1 or TRBD2 may be the D gene (5 bases each). The germline V gene encodes CDR1 MNHEY and CDR2 SVGEGT. CDR3 length: 12 residues. The germline V and J ends were trimmed by 2 bases and 7 bases, with 9 bases remaining between them. The CDR3 loop reads CASSYPGTEQYL. In nucleotides, the CDR3 is TGTGCCAGCAGTTACCCAGGGACGGAGCAGTACTTA.

This clonotype occurred a few times. The chain has TRBV29-1 and TRBJ1-5; D is perhaps TRBD1 (5 bases). The CDR3 is made up of 14 amino acids. Germline V gene sequence: CDR1 SQVTM, CDR2 ANQGSEA. Deletions cut 7 bases from V and 4 bases from J, with 17 bases between. CDR3 loop: CSEAQGPGNQPQHF. Here the CDR3 DNA reads TGCAGCGAGGCGCAGGGTCCGGGTAATCAGCCCCAGCATTTT.

There are many counts of this clonotype. V gene TRBV28 combines with J gene TRBJ1-5, with 8 nucleotides matching TRBD1. Germline V gives CDR1 MDHEN, CDR2 SYDVKM. With 5 bases clipped from V and 0 bases from J, the junction kept 18 bases outside the gene matches. This CDR3 contains 20 residues. The CDR3 nucleotides are TGTGCCAGCAGTCCCTCAGTACAGGGGGACCACCTTTATAGCAATCAGCCCCAGCATTTT. Amino acid sequence: CASSPSVQGDHLYSNQPQHF.

This clonotype came up once. CDR3 region: CSARGTSGGSEQYF. The CDR3 DNA reads as TGCAGTGCTAGAGGGACTAGCGGGGGGTCCGAGCAGTACTTC. The chain has TRBV20-1 and TRBJ2-7, with 14 bases fitting TRBD2. Germline V gene data show CDR1 as DFQATT and CDR2 as SNEGSKA (reference sequence). The CDR3 has 14 amino acids. V dropped 1 base and J dropped 6; count of bases not matched to a gene: 2.

In this sample, this clonotype turned up a few times. The V call is TRBV21-1, the J call TRBJ2-5; the listed D gene, TRBD1, was not tested against the DNA. TRBV21-1 corresponds to a pseudogene. The CDR3 runs to 16 residues. CDR3 protein: CASSKGRQGGQETQYF. DNA of the CDR3: TGTGCCAGCAGCAAAGGAAGACAGGGAGGGCAAGAGACCCAGTACTTC.

This clonotype was picked up a small number of times. J is TRBJ1-5 and V is TRBV5-1; 8 bases align to TRBD1. The CDR3 sequence is 15 residues long. Germline loops: CDR1 SGHRS, CDR2 YFSETQ. The J segment lost 5 bases and the V segment lost 0 bases, leaving 4 bases of the junction unmatched. The CDR3 region has the DNA TGCGCCAGCAGCTTGGTCCCAGGGGGCGATCAGCCCCAGCATTTT. Protein product: CASSLVPGGDQPQHF.

The chain combines TRBV2 with TRBJ2-7; D remains ambiguous. This CDR3 contains 14 residues. The V gene lost 5 bases and the J gene lost 0 bases, with 11 bases spanning the gap. Per the germline V gene, CDR1 is SNHLY and CDR2 is FYNNEI. CDR3 loop: CASSWTPNSYEQYF. The CDR3 region has the DNA TGTGCCAGCAGTTGGACGCCTAACTCCTACGAGCAGTACTTC.

This clonotype was seen at least ten times. The chain has TRBV28 and TRBJ1-4; D is perhaps TRBD1 (5 bases). The CDR3 consists of 12 residues. V was cut by 5 bases and J by 10 bases, with 11 bases left in between. The V gene's germline CDR1 is MDHEN and CDR2 SYDVKM. The CDR3 DNA follows: TGTGCCAGCAGTCTGGGGACGAGAAAACTGTTTTTT. It encodes CASSLGTRKLFF. The full variable domain, its missing parts supplied by reference TRBV28 and TRBJ1-4, is DVKVTQSSRYLVKRTGEKVFLECVQDMDHENMFWYRQDPGLGLRLIYFSYDVKMKEKGDIPEGYSVSREKKERFSLILESASTNQTSMYLCASSLGTRKLFFGSGTQLSVL.

This clonotype turned up a few times. The CDR3 loop is CASSFSQGHQPQHF. In nucleotides, the CDR3 is TGTGCCAGCAGTTTTTCCCAGGGGCATCAGCCCCAGCATTTT. V gene TRBV28 combines with J gene TRBJ1-5, with D tentatively TRBD1 (6 bases). V lost 3 bases and J lost 5, with 11 bases in between. CDR1 is MDHEN and CDR2 is SYDVKM in the germline V gene. There are 14 residues in the CDR3.